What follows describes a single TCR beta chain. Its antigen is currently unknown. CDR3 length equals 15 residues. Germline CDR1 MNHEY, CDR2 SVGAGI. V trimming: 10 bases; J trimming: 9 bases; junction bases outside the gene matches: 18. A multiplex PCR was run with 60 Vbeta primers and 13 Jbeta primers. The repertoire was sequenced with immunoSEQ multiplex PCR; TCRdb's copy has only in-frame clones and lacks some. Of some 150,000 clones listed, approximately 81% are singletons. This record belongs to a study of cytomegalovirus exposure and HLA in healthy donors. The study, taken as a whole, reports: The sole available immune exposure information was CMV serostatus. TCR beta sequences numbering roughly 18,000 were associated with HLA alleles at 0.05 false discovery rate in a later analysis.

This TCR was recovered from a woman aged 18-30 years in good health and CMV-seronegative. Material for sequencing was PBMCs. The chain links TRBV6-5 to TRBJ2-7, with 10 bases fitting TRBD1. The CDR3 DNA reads TGTGCCACTAAGAGGAGATGGGGGGACAGGGGAGGGCAGTACTTC. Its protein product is CATKRRWGDRGGQYF.